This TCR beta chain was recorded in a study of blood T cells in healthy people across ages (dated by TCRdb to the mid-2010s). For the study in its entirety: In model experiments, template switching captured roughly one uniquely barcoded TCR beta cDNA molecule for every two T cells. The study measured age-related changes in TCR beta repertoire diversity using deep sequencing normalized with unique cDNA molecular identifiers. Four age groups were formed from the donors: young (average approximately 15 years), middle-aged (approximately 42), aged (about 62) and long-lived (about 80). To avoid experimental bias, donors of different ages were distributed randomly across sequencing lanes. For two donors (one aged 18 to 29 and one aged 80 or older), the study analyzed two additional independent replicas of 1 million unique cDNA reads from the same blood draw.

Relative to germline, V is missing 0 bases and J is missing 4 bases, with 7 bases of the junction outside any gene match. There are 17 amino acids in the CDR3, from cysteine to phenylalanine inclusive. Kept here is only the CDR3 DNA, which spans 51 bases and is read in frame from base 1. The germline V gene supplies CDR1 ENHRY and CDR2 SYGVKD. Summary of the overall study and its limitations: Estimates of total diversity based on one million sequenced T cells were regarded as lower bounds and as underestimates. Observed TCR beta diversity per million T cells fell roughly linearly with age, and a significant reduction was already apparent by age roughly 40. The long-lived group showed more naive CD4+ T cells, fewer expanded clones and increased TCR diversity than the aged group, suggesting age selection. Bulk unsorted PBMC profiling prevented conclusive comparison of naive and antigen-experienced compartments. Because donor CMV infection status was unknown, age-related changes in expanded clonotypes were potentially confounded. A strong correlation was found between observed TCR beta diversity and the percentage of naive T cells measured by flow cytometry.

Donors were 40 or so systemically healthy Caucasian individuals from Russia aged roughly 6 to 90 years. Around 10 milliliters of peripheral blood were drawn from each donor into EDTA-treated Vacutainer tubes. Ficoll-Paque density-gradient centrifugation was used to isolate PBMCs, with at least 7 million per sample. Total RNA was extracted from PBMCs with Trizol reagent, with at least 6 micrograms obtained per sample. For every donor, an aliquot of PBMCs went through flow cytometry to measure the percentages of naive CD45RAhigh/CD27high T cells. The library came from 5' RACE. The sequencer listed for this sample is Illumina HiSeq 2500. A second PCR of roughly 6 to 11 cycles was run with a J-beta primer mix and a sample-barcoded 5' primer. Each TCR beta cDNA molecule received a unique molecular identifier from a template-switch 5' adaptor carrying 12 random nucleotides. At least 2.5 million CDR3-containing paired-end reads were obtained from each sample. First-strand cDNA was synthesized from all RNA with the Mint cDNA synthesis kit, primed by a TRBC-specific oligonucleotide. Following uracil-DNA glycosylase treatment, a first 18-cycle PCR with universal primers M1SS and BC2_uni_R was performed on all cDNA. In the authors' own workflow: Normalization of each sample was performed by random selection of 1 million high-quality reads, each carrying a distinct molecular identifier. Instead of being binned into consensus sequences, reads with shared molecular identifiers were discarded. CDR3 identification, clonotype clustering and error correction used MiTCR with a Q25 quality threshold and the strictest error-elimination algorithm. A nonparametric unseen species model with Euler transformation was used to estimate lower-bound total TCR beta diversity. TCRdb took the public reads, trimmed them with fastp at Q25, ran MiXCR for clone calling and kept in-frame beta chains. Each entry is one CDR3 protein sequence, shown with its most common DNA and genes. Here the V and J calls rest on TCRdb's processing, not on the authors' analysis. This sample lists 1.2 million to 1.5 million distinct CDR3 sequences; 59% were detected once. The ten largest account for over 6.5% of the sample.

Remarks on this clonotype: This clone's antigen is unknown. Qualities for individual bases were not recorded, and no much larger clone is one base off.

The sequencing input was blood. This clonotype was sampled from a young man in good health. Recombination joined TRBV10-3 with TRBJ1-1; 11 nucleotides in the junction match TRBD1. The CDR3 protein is CAISESGQGVSSTEAFF. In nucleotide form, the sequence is TGTGCCATCAGTGAGTCGGGACAGGGGGTGAGTAGCACTGAAGCTTTCTTT.